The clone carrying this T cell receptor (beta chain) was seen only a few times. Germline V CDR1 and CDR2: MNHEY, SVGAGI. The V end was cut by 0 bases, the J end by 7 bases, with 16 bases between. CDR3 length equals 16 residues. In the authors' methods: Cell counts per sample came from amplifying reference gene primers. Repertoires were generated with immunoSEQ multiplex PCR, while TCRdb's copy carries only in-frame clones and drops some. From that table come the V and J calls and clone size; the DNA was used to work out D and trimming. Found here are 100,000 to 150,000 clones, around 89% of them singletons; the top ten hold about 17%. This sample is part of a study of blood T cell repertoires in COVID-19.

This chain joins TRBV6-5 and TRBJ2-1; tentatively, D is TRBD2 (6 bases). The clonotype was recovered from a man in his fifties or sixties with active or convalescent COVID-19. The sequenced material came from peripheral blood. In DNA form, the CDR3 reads TGTGCCAGCAGTTACTCGACGGGGGAGTTTATGAATGAGCAGTTCTTC. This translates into CASSYSTGEFMNEQFF.